Following are 10 T cell receptor beta chains from one sample sequenced in a study of shared clonotypes between healthy human individuals. The protocol was immunoSEQ multiplex PCR, while the TCRdb copy is restricted to in-frame clones and leaves out a portion. The top ten hold about an eighth of the sample, which has about 490,000 clones, around 78% seen once. The sample taken for sequencing was PBMCs. These receptors originate from a woman aged 40 to 55 in good health. Some clones in this sample may be carry-over from other donors' samples.

The chain links TRBV28 to TRBJ2-3; 7 positions match TRBD1. Germline CDR1 MDHEN, CDR2 SYDVKM. V lost 2 bases to trimming and J lost 4 bases; unmatched junction nucleotides: 3. This CDR3 has 14 amino acids. The CDR3 is CASSLNRGPDTQYF. The CDR3 DNA reads TGTGCCAGCAGTTTAAACAGGGGCCCAGATACGCAGTATTTT.

This clone has a handful of counts. This chain joins TRBV6-5 and TRBJ1-5; TRBD1 agrees at 10 bases. The CDR3 sequence is 14 residues long. Germline-derived CDR1 and CDR2 are MNHEY and SVGAGI. V lost 11 bases to trimming and J lost 7 bases; unmatched junction nucleotides: 11. The CDR3 sequence: CASKPGQGGQPQHF. The CDR3 DNA sequence: TGTGCCTCGAAACCCGGACAGGGGGGACAGCCCCAGCATTTT.

As concerns this clone: The same CDR3 can be traced to other DNA sequences in this sample. The V call is TRBV5-1, the J call TRBJ2-3; D is unclear. The CDR3 extends over 12 amino acids. The V gene lost 0 bases and the J gene lost 6 bases, with 5 bases spanning the gap. CDR1 and CDR2 (germline): SGHRS, YFSETQ. The chain's CDR3 is CASSLGRDTQYF. The CDR3 coding sequence is TGCGCCAGCAGCTTGGGTCGGGATACGCAGTATTTT.

The gene calls are TRBV5-6 and TRBJ2-2; D is perhaps TRBD1 or TRBD2 (5 bases each). V shed 4 bases and J shed 4 bases, with 17 bases lying between them. The CDR3 extends over 16 amino acids. CDR1 is SGHDT, CDR2 YYEEEE, per germline. CDR3 amino acids: CASSTSWGMGTGELFF. In DNA form, the CDR3 reads TGTGCCAGCAGCACATCCTGGGGGATGGGCACCGGGGAGCTGTTTTTT.

The chain joins TRBV5-6 to TRBJ1-2, with D perhaps TRBD1 (5 bases). The germline V gene encodes CDR1 SGHDT and CDR2 YYEEEE. V gave up 3 bases and J gave up 7 bases, with 16 bases separating them. This CDR3 is 14 amino acids long. This CDR3 reads CASSWGGVTFGYTF. CDR3 nucleotide sequence: TGTGCCAGCAGCTGGGGAGGGGTGACCTTTGGCTACACCTTC.

This clone has a single count. The chain links TRBV28 to TRBJ1-5, with D uncertain. Trimming left V 5 bases short and J 5 bases short, with 16 bases between. Germline assignment: CDR1 MDHEN and CDR2 SYDVKM. This CDR3 has 15 residues. This chain's CDR3 is CASSPGRSLDQPQHF. The DNA for the CDR3 is TGTGCCAGCAGTCCCGGGAGGTCTCTAGATCAGCCCCAGCATTTT.

The table lists this clone with a few counts. The chain joins TRBV15 to TRBJ2-5; D remains unclear. The CDR3 is made up of 14 amino acids. Germline V gene sequence: CDR1 LNHNV, CDR2 YYDKDF (reference sequence). Trimming removed 1 base at V and 2 bases at J, with 8 bases between. In DNA, the CDR3 is TGTGCCACCAGCAGAGGTGCTGTACAAGAGACCCAGTACTTC. The encoded protein is CATSRGAVQETQYF.

This clone has just one count. The genes are TRBV2 and TRBJ2-7; D gene unclear. This CDR3 contains 10 residues. Germline lookup yields CDR1 SNHLY and CDR2 FYNNEI. V gave up 8 bases and J gave up 3 bases, with 5 bases separating them. The CDR3, as DNA: TGTGCCAGCCGCCTCTACGAGCAGTACTTC. Translating it yields CASRLYEQYF.

This clone was seen only once. A read error is likely here: a far larger clone is one base away. This same CDR3 is encoded by further DNA sequences in the sample. The rearrangement links TRBV4-1 to TRBJ2-6, with 10 bases identical to TRBD1. Trimming cost V 1 base and J 0 bases; bases outside gene matches: 15. Germline V lookup: CDR1 MGHRA, CDR2 YSYEKL. The CDR3 contains 22 residues. CDR3 sequence reads: CASSQGTGQGVVVISGANVLTF. The CDR3 coding sequence is TGCGCCAGCAGCCAAGGTACAGGACAGGGGGTGGTCGTAATCTCTGGGGCCAACGTCCTGACTTTC.

The rearrangement links TRBV6-1 to TRBJ1-5; 8 bases line up with TRBD1. CDR3 length: 16 residues. V shed 2 bases, J shed 5 bases, and the junction held 8 bases outside the gene matches. CDR1 and CDR2 (germline): MNHNS, SASEGT. This CDR3 reads CASSEPRTGTHQPQHF. As DNA, the CDR3 is TGTGCCAGCAGTGAACCTAGGACAGGGACCCATCAGCCCCAGCATTTT.